This TCR beta chain derives from a study of blood T cell repertoires in COVID-19. Study overall: COVID-19 samples from acute and convalescent phases originated in the United States, Italy and Spain.

V was cut by 6 bases and J by 0 bases, with 12 bases left in between. Germline CDR1 MDHEN, CDR2 SYDVKM. The CDR3 totals 15 residues. The data were produced by immunoSEQ multiplex PCR, yet TCRdb's version contains in-frame clones alone and is incomplete. This table holds 300,000 to 400,000 clones, roughly 90% found once. The clonotype originates from a man aged 25 to 45 with COVID-19, enrolled during active disease. Sequenced: peripheral blood. The rearrangement uses TRBV28 and TRBJ1-5, with a tentative D call TRBD1 (6 bases). CDR3 bases: TGTGCCAGCAGACAGGGTGTTCTTAGCAATCAGCCCCAGCATTTT. Translation gives CASRQGVLSNQPQHF.